The 8 T cell receptor beta chains below come from one sample, sequenced in a study of long-term antiretroviral therapy in people with HIV. At the survey level, the v3.0 immunoSEQ assay was run. Repertoires were generated with immunoSEQ multiplex PCR, while TCRdb's copy carries only in-frame clones and drops some. Of fewer than 40,000 clones listed, around nine tenths are singletons. Material: unsorted PBMCs, obtained just before starting antiretroviral therapy. The source is a woman aged 18-30 years with HIV.

The chain recombines TRBV4-2 with TRBJ2-1; D remains ambiguous. The germline V gene encodes CDR1 LGHNA and CDR2 YNFKEQ. The CDR3 covers 14 residues. The V end was cut by 1 base, the J end by 5 bases, with 9 bases between. DNA of the CDR3: TGTGCCAGCAGCCAAGGTCGAAGCAACAATGAGCAGTTCTTC. It specifies CASSQGRSNNEQFF.

The chain combines TRBV7-3 with TRBJ2-6; 7 nucleotides line up with TRBD2. The V gene end was trimmed by 5 bases and the J gene end by 4 bases; junction bases not matched to a gene: 8. The CDR3 spans 16 residues. Germline V CDR1 and CDR2: SGHTA, FQGTGA. The CDR3 DNA follows: TGTGCCAGCAGCATCACGGGGGGAGGAGGGGCCAACGTCCTGACTTTC. It encodes CASSITGGGGANVLTF.

The rearrangement joins TRBV7-9 to TRBJ2-5, with D perhaps TRBD1 or TRBD2 (6 bases each). The CDR3 totals 15 residues. V was pared by 0 bases and J by 1 base, with 9 bases between. Germline CDR1 is SEHNR and CDR2 is FQNEAQ (reference sequence). CDR3 amino acids: CASSLAGGIQETQYF. CDR3 coding DNA: TGTGCCAGCAGCTTAGCAGGGGGGATCCAAGAGACCCAGTACTTC.

This clone turned up a few times. The J gene is TRBJ1-1, the V gene TRBV6-1; D gene uncertain. CDR3 length equals 15 residues. CDR1 and CDR2 (germline): MNHNS, SASEGT. Trimming shortened V by 6 bases and J by 1 base, and 15 bases separated the two germline ends. The CDR3 loop is CASSLQKDGNTEAFF. As DNA, the CDR3 is TGTGCCAGCAGCTTGCAAAAGGACGGGAACACTGAAGCTTTCTTT.

This clone showed up just a few times. This chain connects TRBV28 to TRBJ2-7; D gene ambiguous. Germline V gene lookup returns CDR1 MDHEN and CDR2 SYDVKM. The CDR3 covers 14 residues. Trimming took 7 bases from V and 6 from J, leaving 19 bases between them. The CDR3 sequence: CASTSAGVRFEQYF. In DNA form, the CDR3 reads TGTGCCAGCACGTCGGCAGGCGTTCGTTTCGAGCAGTACTTC.

The chain carries TRBV4-3 and TRBJ2-7; D perhaps matches TRBD1 (6 bases). CDR3 size: 14 residues. Between the trimmed V and J ends, which lost 4 bases and 3 bases, there was a span of 13 bases. Germline loops: CDR1 LGHNA, CDR2 YSLEER. The DNA for the CDR3 is TGCGCCAGCAGCCGAAATACAGGGAACTACGAGCAGTACTTC. It is translated as CASSRNTGNYEQYF.

The V and J genes are TRBV4-1 and TRBJ2-1; perhaps D is TRBD1 or TRBD2 (5 bases each). V gave up 0 bases and J gave up 8 bases, with 14 bases separating them. This CDR3 has 15 residues. Per germline, CDR1 MGHRA and CDR2 YSYEKL. This CDR3 is CASSQERDGWDEQFF. CDR3 sequence (DNA): TGCGCCAGCAGCCAAGAGAGGGACGGGTGGGATGAGCAGTTCTTC.

V is TRBV11-2 and J is TRBJ2-5; 7 nucleotides match TRBD2. Per the germline V gene, CDR1 is SGHAT and CDR2 is FQNNGV. The length of the CDR3 is 12 residues. Germline trimming cut 5 bases from V and 3 bases from J; bases unmatched to any gene: 0. CDR3 protein: CASSGLEETQYF. CDR3 coding DNA: TGTGCCAGCAGCGGACTAGAAGAGACCCAGTACTTC. The whole variable domain, filled in from reference TRBV11-2 and TRBJ2-5, reads EAGVAQSPRYKIIEKRQSVAFWCNPISGHATLYWYQQILGQGPKLLIQFQNNGVVDDSQLPKDRFSAERLKGVDSTLKIQPAKLEDSAVYLCASSGLEETQYFGPGTRLLVL.